The TCR beta chain described here comes from a study of T cells after posttransplantation cyclophosphamide. This clone appeared many times. From germline, CDR1 is SNHLY and CDR2 FYNNEI. Trimming left V 7 bases short and J 2 bases short, with 12 bases between. The CDR3 length is 14 residues. Clones were read by immunoSEQ multiplex PCR, and TCRdb kept only the in-frame ones, dropping some. The sample contains about 40,000 clones, none of them singletons. The gene calls are TRBV2 and TRBJ1-5; D may be TRBD1 (5 bases). The TCR sequence derives from a man aged 25-40 years in good health and a related stem cell transplant donor. Sequencing was performed on PBMCs. The CDR3 DNA reads TGTGCCAGCAACCGACAGTGGGGCAATCAGCCCCAGCATTTT. It is translated as CASNRQWGNQPQHF.